Listed below are T cell receptor beta chains from one sample, sequenced in a study of cytomegalovirus exposure and HLA in healthy donors. Sequencing used immunoSEQ multiplex PCR; TCRdb keeps in-frame clones, though not all of them. The sample consists of fewer than 150,000 clones, approximately 77% of them appearing once. The specimen was PBMCs. These TCRs come from a woman aged 50 to 60 in good health and CMV-seronegative. The CDR3 runs from the conserved cysteine through the conserved F or W. The D gene is left open where the match is weak. The size field is filled for only some rows; it gives once, few, many or a size class.

J gene: TRBJ2-3
D gene: -
V gene: TRBV27
clone size: -
CDR3 protein: CASSFAGNTDTQYF
CDR3 DNA: TGTGCCAGCAGTTTTGCAGGGAACACAGATACGCAGTATTTT

J gene: TRBJ2-7
D gene: TRBD1
V gene: TRBV9
clone size: -
CDR3 protein: CASSPTGGNYYEQYF
CDR3 DNA: TGTGCCAGCAGCCCCACAGGGGGGAATTACTACGAGCAGTACTTC

J gene: TRBJ2-7
D gene: -
V gene: TRBV6-6
clone size: -
CDR3 protein: CASSYNRQSSYEQYF
CDR3 DNA: TGTGCCAGCAGTTACAACAGGCAGAGCTCCTACGAGCAGTACTTC

J gene: TRBJ1-5
D gene: -
V gene: TRBV10-3
clone size: -
CDR3 protein: CASGSPNQPQHF
CDR3 DNA: TGTGCTTCCGGGTCTCCCAATCAGCCCCAGCATTTT

J gene: TRBJ1-6
D gene: -
V gene: TRBV6-4
clone size: -
CDR3 protein: CASSDSPTYSPNSPLHF
CDR3 DNA: TGTGCCAGCAGTGACTCCCCCACTTACTCCCCCAATTCACCCCTCCACTTT

J gene: TRBJ2-5
D gene: TRBD2
V gene: TRBV7-9
clone size: -
CDR3 protein: CASSSQGTSGTQYF
CDR3 DNA: TGTGCCAGCAGCTCCCAGGGGACTAGCGGGACCCAGTACTTC

J gene: TRBJ2-7
D gene: -
V gene: TRBV15
clone size: -
CDR3 protein: CATSSGGTSYEQYF
CDR3 DNA: TGTGCCACCAGCAGCGGGGGAACCTCCTACGAGCAGTACTTC

J gene: TRBJ1-1
D gene: -
V gene: TRBV11-2
clone size: few
CDR3 protein: CASSLGQGNTEAFF
CDR3 DNA: TGTGCCAGCAGCTTAGGTCAGGGGAACACTGAAGCTTTCTTT

J gene: TRBJ2-1
D gene: TRBD2
V gene: TRBV6-6
clone size: -
CDR3 protein: CASSYGSGGTYNEQFF
CDR3 DNA: TGTGCCAGCAGTTACGGGTCGGGGGGGACCTACAATGAGCAGTTCTTC

J gene: TRBJ2-7
D gene: -
V gene: TRBV4-1
clone size: -
CDR3 protein: CASSYLTGSYEQYF
CDR3 DNA: TGCGCCAGCAGCTACCTGACAGGATCCTACGAGCAGTACTTC

J gene: TRBJ2-5
D gene: TRBD2
V gene: TRBV11-3
clone size: -
CDR3 protein: CASSLGAGGVGETQYF
CDR3 DNA: TGTGCCAGCAGCTTAGGGGCGGGGGGAGTGGGGGAGACCCAGTACTTC

J gene: TRBJ1-2
D gene: -
V gene: TRBV2
clone size: few
CDR3 protein: CASSDRQATYGYTF
CDR3 DNA: TGTGCCAGCAGTGACCGACAGGCGACCTATGGCTACACCTTC

J gene: TRBJ2-7
D gene: -
V gene: TRBV6-1
clone size: -
CDR3 protein: CASSDQGTHEQYF
CDR3 DNA: TGTGCCAGCAGTGACCAGGGGACACACGAGCAGTACTTC

J gene: TRBJ2-7
D gene: -
V gene: TRBV27
clone size: -
CDR3 protein: CASSLWNRAHSYEQYF
CDR3 DNA: TGTGCCAGCAGTCTTTGGAACAGGGCGCACTCCTACGAGCAGTACTTC

J gene: TRBJ2-3
D gene: -
V gene: TRBV7-7
clone size: -
CDR3 protein: CASSLDLGRGDTQYF
CDR3 DNA: TGTGCTAGCAGCTTAGACTTGGGAAGGGGTGATACGCAGTATTTT

J gene: TRBJ1-4
D gene: TRBD1
V gene: TRBV10-1
clone size: -
CDR3 protein: CARHYPRGSNEKLFF
CDR3 DNA: TGCGCCAGACACTACCCCAGGGGGTCTAATGAAAAACTGTTTTTT

J gene: TRBJ1-2
D gene: -
V gene: TRBV7-9
clone size: once
CDR3 protein: CSSSFRESGYTF
CDR3 DNA: TGTTCCAGCAGCTTCAGGGAAAGTGGCTACACCTTC

J gene: TRBJ1-3
D gene: -
V gene: TRBV28
clone size: -
CDR3 protein: CASFPATRDSGNTIYF
CDR3 DNA: TGTGCCAGCTTCCCAGCAACTAGGGATTCTGGAAACACCATATATTTT

J gene: TRBJ2-3
D gene: -
V gene: TRBV19
clone size: -
CDR3 protein: CASKGASGSTDTQYF
CDR3 DNA: TGTGCCAGTAAGGGGGCTAGCGGGTCCACAGATACGCAGTATTTT

J gene: TRBJ1-1
D gene: TRBD1
V gene: TRBV6-4
clone size: -
CDR3 protein: CASRPQGQGEIMNTEAFF
CDR3 DNA: TGTGCCAGCAGACCACAGGGACAGGGGGAAATCATGAACACTGAAGCTTTCTTT

J gene: TRBJ2-5
D gene: TRBD2
V gene: TRBV10-3
clone size: few
CDR3 protein: CAISESGTSGGAVEETQYF
CDR3 DNA: TGTGCCATCAGTGAGTCGGGGACTAGCGGGGGGGCAGTCGAGGAGACCCAGTACTTC

J gene: TRBJ2-3
D gene: TRBD2
V gene: TRBV9
clone size: -
CDR3 protein: CASSIRSAGGTDTQYF
CDR3 DNA: TGTGCCAGCAGCATACGATCGGCGGGGGGAACAGATACGCAGTATTTT

J gene: TRBJ2-3
D gene: TRBD1
V gene: TRBV10-3
clone size: -
CDR3 protein: CAISESTGVRGTDTQYF
CDR3 DNA: TGTGCCATCAGTGAGTCGACAGGGGTAAGGGGGACAGATACGCAGTATTTT

J gene: TRBJ2-2
D gene: TRBD1
V gene: TRBV6-4
clone size: -
CDR3 protein: CASSTGTGDTGELFF
CDR3 DNA: TGTGCCAGCAGCACCGGGACAGGGGACACCGGGGAGCTGTTTTTT

J gene: TRBJ2-7
D gene: TRBD2
V gene: TRBV28
clone size: -
CDR3 protein: CASSKLAGYGNEQYF
CDR3 DNA: TGTGCCAGCAGTAAACTAGCGGGGTACGGGAACGAGCAGTACTTC

J gene: TRBJ2-2
D gene: -
V gene: TRBV7-9
clone size: -
CDR3 protein: CASSLNPGGTGELFF
CDR3 DNA: TGTGCCAGCAGCTTAAATCCAGGTGGCACCGGGGAGCTGTTTTTT

J gene: TRBJ2-1
D gene: TRBD1
V gene: TRBV2
clone size: -
CDR3 protein: CASSLGQGAPHEQFF
CDR3 DNA: TGTGCCAGCAGCCTAGGACAGGGGGCGCCCCATGAGCAGTTCTTC

J gene: TRBJ1-5
D gene: -
V gene: TRBV7-2
clone size: -
CDR3 protein: CASSKGQKVDQPQHF
CDR3 DNA: TGTGCCAGCAGCAAGGGACAAAAGGTGGACCAGCCCCAGCATTTT